A few counts support the clone carrying this TCR beta chain. The data were taken from a study of CD8 T cells in Susac syndrome. This CDR3 spans 15 amino acids. The J segment lost 4 bases and the V segment lost 5 bases, leaving 9 bases of the junction unmatched. Germline V CDR1 and CDR2: LNHDA, SQIVND (reference sequence). It was with random hexamers that about 0.45 to 1 ug RNA was reverse transcribed. TCRdb ran MiXCR on the immunoSEQ multiplex PCR reads and lists one entry per CDR3 protein. In the table there are a few hundred thousand distinct CDR3 sequences, 85% of which are singletons. The chain employs TRBV19 and TRBJ1-2; 8 positions agree with TRBD1. The sequencing sample was made of CD8+ T cells from PBMCs. This receptor was identified in a human donor with multiple sclerosis. CDR3 nucleotides: TGTGCCAGTAGTGACCGGGACAGGCTCACCTATGGCTACACCTTC. Amino acids: CASSDRDRLTYGYTF. Full variable domain (outside the CDR3, taken from reference TRBV19 and TRBJ1-2): DGGITQSPKYLFRKEGQNVTLSCEQNLNHDAMYWYRQDPGQGLRLIYYSQIVNDFQKGDIAEGYSVSREKKESFPLTVTSAQKNPTAFYLCASSDRDRLTYGYTFGSGTRLTVV.